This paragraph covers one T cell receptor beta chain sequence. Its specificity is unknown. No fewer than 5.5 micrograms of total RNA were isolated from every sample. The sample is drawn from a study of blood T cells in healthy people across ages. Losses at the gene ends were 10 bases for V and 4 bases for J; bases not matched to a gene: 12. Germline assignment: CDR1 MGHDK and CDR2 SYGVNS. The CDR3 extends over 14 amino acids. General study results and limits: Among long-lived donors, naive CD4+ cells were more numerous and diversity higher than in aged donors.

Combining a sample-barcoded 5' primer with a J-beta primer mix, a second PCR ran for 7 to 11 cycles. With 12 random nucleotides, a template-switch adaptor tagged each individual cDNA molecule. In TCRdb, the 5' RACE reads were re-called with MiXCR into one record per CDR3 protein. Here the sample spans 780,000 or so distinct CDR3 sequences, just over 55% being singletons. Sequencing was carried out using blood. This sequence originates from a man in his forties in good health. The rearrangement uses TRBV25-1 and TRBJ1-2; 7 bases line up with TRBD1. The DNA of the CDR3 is TGTGCCACACAAGCACAGGGGTGGATCTATGGCTACACCTTC. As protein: CATQAQGWIYGYTF.